A single sample is the source of the 26 T cell receptor beta chains below, sequenced in a study of shared clonotypes between healthy human individuals. Here immunoSEQ multiplex PCR was the method, and the copy in TCRdb shows in-frame clones only, minus some. The sample shows 950,000 to 1,200,000 clones, about 72% of them seen only once. What was sequenced was memory CD4+ T cells from PBMCs. Subset specified: CD45RA-negative fraction. The receptors here all came from a man aged 18 to 29 in good health. Some clones in this sample may be carry-over from other donors' samples.

The V call is TRBV29-1, the J call TRBJ2-1; 11 bases line up with TRBD2. Unmatched junction bases numbered 3, after V lost 0 bases and J lost 5 bases. There are 15 residues in the CDR3. Germline lookup yields CDR1 SQVTM and CDR2 ANQGSEA. CDR3 sequence (DNA): TGCAGCGTTGAAGATCCTAGCGGGAGGAACAATGAGCAGTTCTTC. Its protein is CSVEDPSGRNNEQFF.

A few counts support this clone. The chain links TRBV11-2 to TRBJ2-7; 10 nucleotides agree with TRBD1. After removal of 5 bases from V and 0 bases from J, the junction contained 13 bases not matched to a gene. Per the germline V gene, CDR1 is SGHAT and CDR2 is FQNNGV. The CDR3 runs 18 residues. The CDR3 is CASSNPPLTGGNSYEQYF. The CDR3 DNA sequence: TGTGCCAGCAGCAACCCACCATTGACAGGGGGCAACTCCTACGAGCAGTACTTC.

The chain combines TRBV18 with TRBJ1-6, with unresolved D. Germline V CDR1 and CDR2: KGHSH, LQKENI. This CDR3 contains 15 residues. V shed 4 bases and J shed 7 bases, with 14 bases lying between them. As DNA, the CDR3 is TGTGCCAGCTCACGCATGGTAGCGGCCAATTCACCCCTCCACTTT. Translating it yields CASSRMVAANSPLHF.

The V and J genes are TRBV6-5 and TRBJ2-3, with no clear D. In germline, CDR1 is MNHEY, CDR2 SVGAGI. The ends were cut back, 5 bases at V and 0 bases at J, with 9 bases in the middle. The CDR3 extends over 14 amino acids. The CDR3 bases are TGTGCCAGCAGTCCGAGGTCCAGCACAGATACGCAGTATTTT. Translation: CASSPRSSTDTQYF.

The rearrangement uses TRBV11-2 and TRBJ2-1; 9 positions agree with TRBD1. This CDR3 is built from 15 residues. The germline V gene encodes CDR1 SGHAT and CDR2 FQNNGV. J gave up 9 bases and V 1 base, and 7 bases lay outside the gene matches. CDR3 region: CASSLVSRTGVEQFF. DNA for the CDR3: TGTGCCAGCAGCTTAGTCTCAAGGACAGGGGTTGAGCAGTTCTTC.

The V call is TRBV30, the J call TRBJ1-4; maybe TRBD1 (5 bases). The CDR3 consists of 11 residues. Germline CDR1 and CDR2: GTSNPN and SVGIG (reference sequence). As DNA, the CDR3 is TGTGGGGGGGAGACAAATGAAAAACTGTTTTTT. Its protein product is CGGETNEKLFF.

The chain carries TRBV10-1 and TRBJ1-2; D is possibly TRBD1 (5 bases). The CDR3 runs to 16 residues. Germline CDR1 is WNHNN and CDR2 is SYGVQD (reference sequence). Trimming took off 3 bases at V and 5 bases at J, with 19 bases between the two ends. The CDR3 loop reads CASSDRGGEGQYGYTF. The CDR3 DNA is TGCGCCAGCAGTGATCGCGGGGGGGAGGGCCAGTATGGCTACACCTTC.

This clone has more than one count but fewer than ten. V usage is TRBV7-3 and J usage is TRBJ1-1, with unresolved D. The germline V and J ends were trimmed by 2 bases and 2 bases, with 12 bases remaining between them. The CDR3 totals 15 residues. Germline assignment: CDR1 SGHTA and CDR2 FQGTGA. For the CDR3, the DNA is TGTGCCAGCAGCTTACAAAGGGAAAGTAACACTGAAGCTTTCTTT. This translates into CASSLQRESNTEAFF.

This clone was found a few times. The chain carries TRBV7-8 and TRBJ2-2, with 11 bases lining up with TRBD2. V dropped 1 base and J dropped 12; count of bases not matched to a gene: 4. This CDR3 has 14 amino acids. The V gene's germline CDR1 is SGHVS and CDR2 FQNEAQ. DNA for the CDR3: TGTGCCAGCAGCTTAGGGACTAGCGGGCCGAAGCTGTTTTTT. Protein sequence: CASSLGTSGPKLFF.

The chain carries TRBV5-1 and TRBJ1-1; the match to TRBD1 covers 8 bases. The CDR3 extends over 14 amino acids. Trimming removed 4 bases from V and 6 bases from J; junction bases left unmatched: 8. Per the germline V gene, CDR1 is SGHRS and CDR2 is YFSETQ. CDR3 DNA sequence: TGCGCCAGCAGCGCCGGACAGGGTCGCGCTGAAGCTTTCTTT. This sequence encodes CASSAGQGRAEAFF.

The rearrangement uses TRBV4-3 and TRBJ2-3; the D gene is possibly TRBD2 (7 bases). Deletions cut 0 bases from V and 3 bases from J, with 22 bases between. This CDR3 has 19 amino acids. CDR1 and CDR2 from the germline V gene are LGHNA and YSLEER. This chain's CDR3 is CASSQDIPRGRGETDTQYF. The CDR3 DNA reads TGCGCCAGCAGCCAAGATATTCCCCGGGGGAGGGGGGAGACAGATACGCAGTATTTT.

The gene calls are TRBV5-1 and TRBJ1-2; D ambiguous. CDR3 length: 14 amino acids. Per germline, CDR1 SGHRS and CDR2 YFSETQ. Trimming removed 4 bases at V and 3 bases at J, with 13 bases between. For the CDR3, the DNA is TGCGCCAGCAGCCCTGGAGTCTTGGACTATGGCTACACCTTC. Translation gives CASSPGVLDYGYTF.

V and J are TRBV19 and TRBJ2-3; unclear D gene. This CDR3 is built from 14 residues. V gave up 1 base and J gave up 1 base, with 6 bases separating them. The germline V gene encodes CDR1 LNHDA and CDR2 SQIVND (reference sequence). CDR3 DNA: TGTGCCAGTAGTATAGGTTCAGGCACAGATACGCAGTATTTT. Translation gives CASSIGSGTDTQYF.

This clone has only one observation. This chain connects TRBV30 to TRBJ1-4; the match to TRBD1 covers 7 bases. The CDR3 is 13 residues long. In germline, CDR1 is GTSNPN, CDR2 SVGIG (reference sequence). With 7 bases clipped from V and 1 base from J, the junction kept 3 bases outside the gene matches. CDR3: CAFHRGTNEKLFF. CDR3 DNA sequence: TGTGCCTTCCACAGGGGAACTAATGAAAAACTGTTTTTT. Combining the CDR3 with reference TRBV30 and TRBJ1-4 gives the whole variable domain SQTIHQWPATLVQPVGSPLSLECTVEGTSNPNLYWYRQAAGRGLQLLFYSVGIGQISSEVPQNLSASRPQDRQFILSSKKLLLSDSGFYLCAFHRGTNEKLFFGSGTQLSVL.

In DNA, the CDR3 is TGTGCCAGCAGCTTGATGACAGAATACTATGGCTACACCTTC. It specifies CASSLMTEYYGYTF. The rearrangement uses TRBV5-4 and TRBJ1-2, with D maybe TRBD1 (5 bases). The CDR3 has 14 amino acids. From germline, CDR1 is SGHNT and CDR2 YYREEE (reference sequence). Trimming shortened V by 1 base and J by 3 bases, and 10 bases separated the two germline ends. The full variable domain, its missing parts supplied by reference TRBV5-4 and TRBJ1-2, is ETGVTQSPTHLIKTRGQQVTLRCSSQSGHNTVSWYQQALGQGPQFIFQYYREEENGRGNFPPRFSGLQFPNYSSELNVNALELDDSALYLCASSLMTEYYGYTFGSGTRLTVV.

J is TRBJ2-5 and V is TRBV2; tentatively, D is TRBD1 (5 bases). With 6 bases removed from V and 4 bases from J, the gap between germline ends came to 15 bases. Germline-derived CDR1 and CDR2 are SNHLY and FYNNEI. The CDR3 runs to 14 residues. DNA of the CDR3: TGTGCCAGCAGCGACAGTCCGGTTGGAGAGACCCAGTACTTC. Its protein product is CASSDSPVGETQYF.

This clone was picked up one time. The chain links TRBV30 to TRBJ2-3, with D maybe TRBD1 (5 bases). Trimming took off 4 bases at V and 1 base at J, with 15 bases between the two ends. The CDR3 is 15 residues long. In germline, CDR1 is GTSNPN, CDR2 SVGIG (reference sequence). This CDR3 reads CAWTINKQGTDTQYF. The DNA for the CDR3 is TGTGCCTGGACAATCAACAAACAGGGCACAGATACGCAGTATTTT.

The genes are TRBV19 and TRBJ1-5; D is unresolved. V gave up 6 bases and J gave up 2 bases, with 14 bases separating them. The CDR3 runs to 15 residues. In germline, CDR1 is LNHDA, CDR2 SQIVND (reference sequence). The CDR3 DNA follows: TGTGCCAGTAGCCGCTACCGGCGGGGCAATCAGCCCCAGCATTTT. Protein sequence: CASSRYRRGNQPQHF.

V gene TRBV5-1 combines with J gene TRBJ2-3; a possible D gene is TRBD1 (6 bases). Germline lookup yields CDR1 SGHRS and CDR2 YFSETQ. The CDR3 totals 15 residues. Between the trimmed V and J ends, which lost 3 bases and 0 bases, there was a span of 11 bases. This chain's CDR3 is CASSWDKTSTDTQYF. The CDR3 nucleotides read TGCGCCAGCAGCTGGGACAAAACTAGCACAGATACGCAGTATTTT.

The gene calls are TRBV5-4 and TRBJ2-1, with TRBD2 matching 9 bases. The CDR3 spans 15 residues. Germline-derived CDR1 and CDR2 are SGHNT and YYREEE (reference sequence). J lost 4 bases, V lost 4 bases, and 6 bases had no gene match. The CDR3 loop reads CASSPGTSPYNEQFF. Written as DNA, the CDR3 is TGTGCCAGCAGCCCCGGGACTAGCCCATACAATGAGCAGTTCTTC.

The chain combines TRBV18 with TRBJ1-5; D is possibly TRBD1 (5 bases). This CDR3 has 15 residues. The V and J ends lost 3 bases and 3 bases respectively, with 12 bases between them. Germline V gene data show CDR1 as KGHSH and CDR2 as LQKENI. The CDR3 spells CASSPLAGHNQPQHF. Here the CDR3 DNA reads TGTGCCAGCTCACCTTTGGCAGGACACAATCAGCCCCAGCATTTT.

The chain uses TRBV7-3 and TRBJ1-3; possibly TRBD1 for D (6 bases). With 3 bases removed from V and 0 bases from J, the gap between germline ends came to 15 bases. Germline values: CDR1 SGHTA, CDR2 FQGTGA. This CDR3 region has 17 residues. CDR3 loop: CASSLTGTLSSGNTIYF. The DNA for the CDR3 is TGTGCCAGCAGCTTGACAGGAACTCTTAGCTCTGGAAACACCATATATTTT. Full variable domain (outside the CDR3, taken from reference TRBV7-3 and TRBJ1-3): GAGVSQTPSNKVTEKGKYVELRCDPISGHTALYWYRQSLGQGPEFLIYFQGTGAADDSGLPNDRFFAVRPEGSVSTLKIQRTERGDSAVYLCASSLTGTLSSGNTIYFGEGSWLTVV.

The chain combines TRBV2 with TRBJ2-7; D is undetermined. The germline gives CDR1 SNHLY, CDR2 FYNNEI. The CDR3 consists of 13 residues. Between the trimmed V and J ends, which lost 0 bases and 3 bases, there was a span of 6 bases. CDR3 loop: CASSEALDYEQYF. The CDR3 DNA sequence: TGTGCCAGCAGTGAAGCGCTCGACTACGAGCAGTACTTC.

Only a few counts were recorded for this clone. The chain couples TRBV5-4 to TRBJ2-3; D is tentatively TRBD1 or TRBD2 (5 bases each). The germline V and J ends were trimmed by 4 bases and 6 bases, with 18 bases remaining between them. The CDR3 runs to 15 residues. Per the germline V gene, CDR1 is SGHNT and CDR2 is YYREEE (reference sequence). The CDR3 reads CASSITRQGTDTQYF. CDR3 coding DNA: TGTGCCAGCAGCATAACTAGGCAGGGTACGGATACGCAGTATTTT. The variable domain in full, with the rest retrieved from reference TRBV5-4 and TRBJ2-3, is ETGVTQSPTHLIKTRGQQVTLRCSSQSGHNTVSWYQQALGQGPQFIFQYYREEENGRGNFPPRFSGLQFPNYSSELNVNALELDDSALYLCASSITRQGTDTQYFGPGTRLTVL.

CDR3 residues: CAGPMDRTNEKLFF. CDR3 DNA: TGTGCCGGCCCAATGGACAGGACTAATGAAAAACTGTTTTTT. This chain uses TRBV6-4 with TRBJ1-4; 7 bases map to TRBD1. In germline, CDR1 is MRHNA, CDR2 SNTAGT. The CDR3 covers 14 residues. J was trimmed by 2 bases and V by 11 bases; bases with no gene match: 8.

This clone is a singleton in its sample. CDR3 loop: CASRGTSGSASTDTQYF. In DNA, the CDR3 is TGTGCCAGCAGGGGGACTAGCGGGTCAGCCAGCACAGATACGCAGTATTTT. The gene calls are TRBV28 and TRBJ2-3, with 12 bases lining up with TRBD2. Germline-derived CDR1 and CDR2 are MDHEN and SYDVKM. Trimming cost V 6 bases and J 0 bases; bases outside gene matches: 7. The CDR3 loop spans 17 amino acids.